This T cell receptor beta chain was obtained from a study of blood T cell repertoires in COVID-19. Study-level background: Donors in the United States, Italy and Spain gave samples during acute or convalescent COVID-19. Sources were T cells, B-cell-depleted T cells, or PBMCs; the material itself was cDNA or gDNA.

Per the study methods: Counts of nucleated cells, estimated from reference gene primer amplification, were obtained. The table came from immunoSEQ multiplex PCR; TCRdb's copy has only in-frame clones and leaves some out. The DNA was the basis for D and trimming; V, J and clone size are from that table. The sample carries about 130,000 clones, approximately 84% recorded once. CDR3 length equals 13 residues. Germline V gives CDR1 MNHNY, CDR2 SVGAGI (reference sequence). Trimming pared 10 bases from V and 0 bases from J, leaving 13 bases between. The material sequenced was peripheral blood. The receptor's source is a woman in her 30s who had recovered from COVID-19. V and J are TRBV6-6 and TRBJ2-7; D perhaps matches TRBD1 (6 bases). DNA of the CDR3: TGTGCCACCTCTAAAGGGGGCTCCTACGAGCAGTACTTC. Translating gives CATSKGGSYEQYF.